This TCR beta chain was retrieved from a study of human T cells and chemical hapten exposure. At least ten counts were recorded for this clonotype. MiXCR, run by TCRdb on the RACE reads, gives a single entry per CDR3 protein. The sample has about 46,000 distinct CDR3 sequences, about a tenth seen once. The CDR3 contains 12 residues. V lost 3 bases and J lost 13, with 10 bases in between. CDR1 and CDR2 from the germline V gene are MDHEN and SYDVKM. Stated time point: pre-sensitization, week 0. Treatment: therapeutic diphenylcyclopropenone sensitization with weekly scalp DPC. Here the sequenced sample was whole blood, taken in connection with sensitization to the hapten diphenylcyclopropenone (DPC). This clonotype was sampled from a woman between 40 and 55 years old with alopecia areata. Some clones in this sample may be carry-over from other donors' samples. The chain has TRBV28 and TRBJ1-6; D gene unclear. The CDR3 DNA follows: TGTGCCAGCAGTTTGTGGGGAGGGCCCCTCCACTTT. Translation gives CASSLWGGPLHF.